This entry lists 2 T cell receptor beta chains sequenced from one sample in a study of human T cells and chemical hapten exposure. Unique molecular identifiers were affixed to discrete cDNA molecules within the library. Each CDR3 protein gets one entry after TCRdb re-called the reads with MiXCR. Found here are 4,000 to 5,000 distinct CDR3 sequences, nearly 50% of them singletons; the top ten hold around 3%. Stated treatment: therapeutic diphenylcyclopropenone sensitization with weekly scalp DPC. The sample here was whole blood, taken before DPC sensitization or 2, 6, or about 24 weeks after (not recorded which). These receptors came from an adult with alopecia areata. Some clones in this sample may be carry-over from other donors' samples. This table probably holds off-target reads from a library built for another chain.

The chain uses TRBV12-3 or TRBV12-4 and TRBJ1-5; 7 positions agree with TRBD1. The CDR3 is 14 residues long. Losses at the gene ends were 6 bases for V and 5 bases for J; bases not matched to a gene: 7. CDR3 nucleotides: TGTGCCAGCAGCGTCGGACAGGATTATCAGCCCCAGCATTTT. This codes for CASSVGQDYQPQHF.

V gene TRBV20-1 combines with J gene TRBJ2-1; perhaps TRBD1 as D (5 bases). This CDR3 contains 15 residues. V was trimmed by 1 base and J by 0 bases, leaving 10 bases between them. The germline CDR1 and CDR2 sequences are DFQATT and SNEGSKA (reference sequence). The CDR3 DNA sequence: TGCAGTGCTAGAGGTCAAGGGGCCTCCTACAATGAGCAGTTCTTC. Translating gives CSARGQGASYNEQFF.